This T cell receptor (beta chain) was observed in a study of glioma-infiltrating T cells after dendritic cell vaccination. Primers: 60 V beta forward and 13 J beta reverse. Using immunoSEQ multiplex PCR, the repertoire was profiled, and TCRdb retains in-frame clones only, with some absent. The table lists around 60,000 clones, over 75% of them singletons. Germline-derived CDR1 and CDR2 are SGHRS and YFSETQ. After removal of 4 bases from V and 4 bases from J, the junction contained 2 bases not matched to a gene. The CDR3 sequence is 13 residues long. The time point here: after dendritic cell vaccination, including at tumor progression/relapse. Patients had residual fresh-frozen tumor tissue and more than two years of survival data. Before vaccination, two weeks after the third vaccination, and at progression, PBMC were collected.

This clonotype was sampled from a human donor with glioblastoma. This specimen consisted of blood, obtained after dendritic cell vaccination. The V call is TRBV5-1, the J call TRBJ1-5, with TRBD1 matching over 7 bases. CDR3 protein: CASSPDRNQPQHF. The CDR3 DNA sequence: TGCGCCAGCAGCCCGGACAGGAATCAGCCCCAGCATTTT. Filled out from reference TRBV5-1 and TRBJ1-5, the complete variable domain reads KAGVTQTPRYLIKTRGQQVTLSCSPISGHRSVSWYQQTPGQGLQFLFEYFSETQRNKGNFPGRFSGRQFSNSRSEMNVSTLELGDSALYLCASSPDRNQPQHFGDGTRLSIL.